This TCR beta chain was retrieved from a study of control samples from healthy donors and cancer patients. Looked up from germline, CDR1 is SGHRS and CDR2 is YFSETQ. V was pared by 4 bases and J by 6 bases, with 13 bases between. CDR3 length: 13 amino acids. Clones were sequenced by immunoSEQ multiplex PCR, and TCRdb holds only the in-frame ones, with some missing. Here the sample spans 90,000 to 150,000 clones, 80% to 90% being singletons. This TCR came from a man in his thirties or forties in good health. The V and J genes are TRBV5-1 and TRBJ1-2; D call uncertain. Sequenced: blood. The CDR3 loop is CASSENGRDGYTF. The CDR3 region has the DNA TGCGCCAGCAGCGAGAATGGGAGGGATGGCTACACCTTC.